This TCR beta chain was identified in a study of shared clonotypes between healthy human individuals. This clone was observed a handful of times. Its antigen remains unknown. Only in-frame clones appear in the TCRdb table, and some are missing; sequencing was by immunoSEQ multiplex PCR. The data contain a few hundred thousand clones, less than 85% of them singletons. Study results and limitations: Rarefaction demonstrated incomplete sorted-subset sequencing despite large depth. Clonotype sharing levels among donors were expected to vary with sequencing depth.

Donors had no recently reported acute infections or vaccinations and were HIV-negative. The sequencing sample was made of memory CD4+ T cells sorted from blood. Sample subset: CD45RA-negative fraction. This clonotype was obtained from a man aged 25 to 40 in good health.

CDR3 protein: CASSGPFRGNIQYF. CDR3 coding DNA: TGTGCCAGCAGTGGTCCGTTTAGGGGGAACATTCAGTACTTC. The V gene is TRBV2, the J gene TRBJ2-4; possibly TRBD1 for D (6 bases). The germline CDR1 and CDR2 sequences are SNHLY and FYNNEI. This CDR3 is built from 14 residues. V lost 4 bases and J 7 bases, leaving 14 bases between the germline ends.